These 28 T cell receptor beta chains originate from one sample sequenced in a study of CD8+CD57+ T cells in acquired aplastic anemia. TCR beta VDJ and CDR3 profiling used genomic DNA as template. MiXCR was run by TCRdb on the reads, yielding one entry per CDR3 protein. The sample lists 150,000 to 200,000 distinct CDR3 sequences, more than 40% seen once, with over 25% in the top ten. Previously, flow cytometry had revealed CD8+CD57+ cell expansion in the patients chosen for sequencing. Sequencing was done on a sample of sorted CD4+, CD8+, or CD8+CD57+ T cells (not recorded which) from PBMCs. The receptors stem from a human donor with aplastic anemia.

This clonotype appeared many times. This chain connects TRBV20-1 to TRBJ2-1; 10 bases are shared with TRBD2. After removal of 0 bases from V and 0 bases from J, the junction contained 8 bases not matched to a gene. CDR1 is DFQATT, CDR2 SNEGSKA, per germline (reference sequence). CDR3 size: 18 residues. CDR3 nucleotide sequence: TGCAGTGCTAGAGATTATAGTACTAGCGGGACCTCCTACAATGAGCAGTTCTTC. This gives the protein CSARDYSTSGTSYNEQFF.

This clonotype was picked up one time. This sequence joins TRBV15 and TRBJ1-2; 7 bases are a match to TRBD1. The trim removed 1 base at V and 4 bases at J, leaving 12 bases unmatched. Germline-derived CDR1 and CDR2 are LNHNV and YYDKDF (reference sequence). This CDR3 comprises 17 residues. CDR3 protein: CATSRASGTAQTYGYTF. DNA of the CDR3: TGTGCCACCAGCAGAGCCTCCGGGACAGCCCAAACCTATGGCTACACCTTC.

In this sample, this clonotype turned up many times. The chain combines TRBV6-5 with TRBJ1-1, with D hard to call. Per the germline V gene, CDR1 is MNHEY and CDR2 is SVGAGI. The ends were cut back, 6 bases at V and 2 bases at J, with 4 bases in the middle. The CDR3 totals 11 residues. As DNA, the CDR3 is TGTGCCAGCAGCTCAAACACTGAAGCTTTCTTT. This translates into CASSSNTEAFF.

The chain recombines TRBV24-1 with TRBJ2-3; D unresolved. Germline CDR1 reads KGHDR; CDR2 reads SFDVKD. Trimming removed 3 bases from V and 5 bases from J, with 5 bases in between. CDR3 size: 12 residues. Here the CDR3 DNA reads TGTGCCACCAGTGATAGGTTAGATACGCAGTATTTT. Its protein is CATSDRLDTQYF.

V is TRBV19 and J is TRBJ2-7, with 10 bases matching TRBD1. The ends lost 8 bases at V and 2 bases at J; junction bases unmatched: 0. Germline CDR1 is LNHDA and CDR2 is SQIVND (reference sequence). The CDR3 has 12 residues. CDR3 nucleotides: TGTGCCAGTGGGACAGGGGCCTACGAGCAGTACTTC. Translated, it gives CASGTGAYEQYF.

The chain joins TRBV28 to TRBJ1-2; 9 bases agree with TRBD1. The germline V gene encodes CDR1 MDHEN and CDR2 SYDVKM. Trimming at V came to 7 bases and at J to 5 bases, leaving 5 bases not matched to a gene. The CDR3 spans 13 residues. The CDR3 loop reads CASNGDRVYGYTF. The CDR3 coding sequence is TGTGCCAGCAACGGGGACAGGGTGTATGGCTACACCTTC.

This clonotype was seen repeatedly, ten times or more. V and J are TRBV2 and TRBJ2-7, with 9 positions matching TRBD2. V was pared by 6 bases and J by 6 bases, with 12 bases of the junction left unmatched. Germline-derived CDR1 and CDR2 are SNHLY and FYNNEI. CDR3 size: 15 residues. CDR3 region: CASRGLGGRAFEQYF. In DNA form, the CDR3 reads TGTGCCAGCAGGGGCCTTGGCGGGAGGGCCTTCGAGCAGTACTTC.

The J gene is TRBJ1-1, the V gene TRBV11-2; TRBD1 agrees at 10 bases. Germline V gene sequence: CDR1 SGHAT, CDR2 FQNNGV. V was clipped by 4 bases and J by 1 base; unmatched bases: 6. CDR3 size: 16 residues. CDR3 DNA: TGTGCCAGCAGCTGGACAGGGGGGACCGGGAACACTGAAGCTTTCTTT. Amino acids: CASSWTGGTGNTEAFF.

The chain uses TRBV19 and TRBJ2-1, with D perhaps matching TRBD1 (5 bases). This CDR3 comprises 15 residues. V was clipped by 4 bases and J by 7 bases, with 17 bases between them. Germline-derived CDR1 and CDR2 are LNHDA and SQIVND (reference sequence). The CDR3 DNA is TGTGCCAGTAGTACCCACAGGTTCTTAGGGAATGAGCAGTTCTTC. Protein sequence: CASSTHRFLGNEQFF.

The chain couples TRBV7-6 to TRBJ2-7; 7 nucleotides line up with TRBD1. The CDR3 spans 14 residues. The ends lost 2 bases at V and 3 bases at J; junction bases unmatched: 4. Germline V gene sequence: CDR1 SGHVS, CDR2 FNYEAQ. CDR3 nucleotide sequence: TGTGCCAGCAGCTTAATAGGGGGCGGCTACGAGCAGTACTTC. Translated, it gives CASSLIGGGYEQYF.

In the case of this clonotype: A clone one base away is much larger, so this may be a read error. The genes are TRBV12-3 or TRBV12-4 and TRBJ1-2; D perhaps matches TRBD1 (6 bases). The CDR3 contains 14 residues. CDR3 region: CASSFWGAGYGCTF. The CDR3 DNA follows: TGTGCCAGCAGTTTTTGGGGGGCTGGCTATGGCTGCACCTTC.

The CDR3 loop reads CASSTGGGNQPQHF. The DNA for the CDR3 is TGTGCCAGCAGTACAGGGGGCGGCAATCAGCCCCAGCATTTT. The rearrangement uses TRBV12-3 or TRBV12-4 and TRBJ1-5; 9 nucleotides line up with TRBD1. J lost 2 bases, V lost 5 bases, and 1 base had no gene match. The CDR3 is 14 residues long.

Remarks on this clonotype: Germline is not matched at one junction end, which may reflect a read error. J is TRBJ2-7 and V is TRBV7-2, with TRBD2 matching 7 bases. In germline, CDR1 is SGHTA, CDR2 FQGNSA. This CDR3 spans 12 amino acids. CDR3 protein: CVSSPGGYEQYF. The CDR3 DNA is TGTGTCAGCAGCCCGGGGGGCTACGAGCAGTACTTC. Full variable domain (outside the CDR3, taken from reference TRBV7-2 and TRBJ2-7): GAGVSQSPSNKVTEKGKDVELRCDPISGHTALYWYRQSLGQGLEFLIYFQGNSAPDKSGLPSDRFSAERTGGSVSTLTIQRTQQEDSAVYLCVSSPGGYEQYFGPGTRLTVT.

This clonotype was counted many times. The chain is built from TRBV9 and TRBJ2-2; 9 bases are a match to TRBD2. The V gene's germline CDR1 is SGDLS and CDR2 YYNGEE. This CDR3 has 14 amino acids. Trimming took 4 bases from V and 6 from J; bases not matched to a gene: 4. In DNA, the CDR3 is TGTGCCAGCAGCTCCTGGACTAGCGCCGGGGAGCTGTTTTTT. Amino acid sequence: CASSSWTSAGELFF.

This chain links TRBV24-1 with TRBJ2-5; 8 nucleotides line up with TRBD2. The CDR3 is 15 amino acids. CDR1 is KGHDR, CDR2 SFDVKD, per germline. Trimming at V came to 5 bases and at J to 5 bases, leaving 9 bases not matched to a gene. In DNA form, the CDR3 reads TGTGCCACCAGTGGTCAAGCGGGAGATCGGGAGACCCAGTACTTC. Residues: CATSGQAGDRETQYF.

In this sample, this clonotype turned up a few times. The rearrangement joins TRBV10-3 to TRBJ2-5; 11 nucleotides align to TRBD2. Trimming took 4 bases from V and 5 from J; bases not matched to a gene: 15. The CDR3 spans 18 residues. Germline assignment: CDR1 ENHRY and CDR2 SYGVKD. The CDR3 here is CAISAPSGRYGKVETQYF. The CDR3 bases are TGTGCCATCAGTGCTCCTAGCGGGAGGTACGGAAAAGTGGAGACCCAGTACTTC.

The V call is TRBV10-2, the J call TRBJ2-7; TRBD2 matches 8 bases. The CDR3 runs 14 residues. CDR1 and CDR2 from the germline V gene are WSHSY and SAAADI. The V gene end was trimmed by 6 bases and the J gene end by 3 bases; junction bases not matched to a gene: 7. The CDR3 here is CASRVSGASYEQYF. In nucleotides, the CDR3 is TGCGCCAGCAGAGTTAGCGGGGCTAGCTACGAGCAGTACTTC.

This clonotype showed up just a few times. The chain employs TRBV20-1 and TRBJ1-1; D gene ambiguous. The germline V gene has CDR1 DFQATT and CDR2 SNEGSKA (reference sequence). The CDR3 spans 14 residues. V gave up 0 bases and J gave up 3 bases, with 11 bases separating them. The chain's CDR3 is CSARDKLTYTEAFF. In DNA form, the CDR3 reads TGCAGTGCTAGAGATAAACTCACGTACACTGAAGCTTTCTTT.

The CDR3 coding sequence is TGTGCCAGCAGCGTAGACAGCTACTCTGGAAACACCATATATTTT. It is translated as CASSVDSYSGNTIYF. The chain employs TRBV9 and TRBJ1-3, with D unresolved. The CDR3 length is 15 residues. Germline CDR1 reads SGDLS; CDR2 reads YYNGEE. V was shortened by 0 bases and J by 0 bases, with 7 bases between the two germline ends.

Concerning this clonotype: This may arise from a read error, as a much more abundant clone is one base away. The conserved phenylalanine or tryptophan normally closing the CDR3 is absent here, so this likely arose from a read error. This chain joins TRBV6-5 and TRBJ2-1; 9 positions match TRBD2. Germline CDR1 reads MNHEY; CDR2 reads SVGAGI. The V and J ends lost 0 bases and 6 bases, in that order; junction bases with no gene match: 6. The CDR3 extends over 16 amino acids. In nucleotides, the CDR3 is TGTGCCAGCAGTTACTCGGTCATAGCGGGGGCCAATGAGCAGTTCCTC. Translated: CASSYSVIAGANEQFL.

DNA for the CDR3: TGTGCCAGCAGCTCAAAGGATTATCAGAACTACGAGCAGTACTTC. Its protein product is CASSSKDYQNYEQYF. The chain has TRBV11-2 and TRBJ2-7; no clear D. CDR3 length: 15 residues. Trimming removed 4 bases from V and 3 bases from J, with 16 bases in between. Germline loops: CDR1 SGHAT, CDR2 FQNNGV.

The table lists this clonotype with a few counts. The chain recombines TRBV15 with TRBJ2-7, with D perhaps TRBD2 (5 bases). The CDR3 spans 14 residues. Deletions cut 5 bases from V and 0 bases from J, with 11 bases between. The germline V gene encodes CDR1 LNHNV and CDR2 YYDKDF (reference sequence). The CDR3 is CATSGGGLSYEQYF. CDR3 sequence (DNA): TGTGCCACCAGCGGTGGAGGCCTCTCCTACGAGCAGTACTTC.

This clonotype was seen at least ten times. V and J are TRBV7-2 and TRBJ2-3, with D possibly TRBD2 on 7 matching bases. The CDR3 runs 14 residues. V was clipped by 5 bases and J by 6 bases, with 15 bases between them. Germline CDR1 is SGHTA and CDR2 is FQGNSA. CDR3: CASSPLRGADTQYF. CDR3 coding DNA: TGTGCCAGCAGCCCCCTCCGGGGGGCGGATACGCAGTATTTT.

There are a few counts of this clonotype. CDR3 region: CASSERAGPNTGELFF. In DNA, the CDR3 is TGTGCCAGCAGTGAAAGGGCAGGACCGAACACCGGGGAGCTGTTTTTT. The rearrangement uses TRBV25-1 and TRBJ2-2; D is unclear. This CDR3 contains 16 residues. Germline V lookup: CDR1 MGHDK, CDR2 SYGVNS. V was cut by 2 bases and J by 0 bases, with 10 bases left in between.

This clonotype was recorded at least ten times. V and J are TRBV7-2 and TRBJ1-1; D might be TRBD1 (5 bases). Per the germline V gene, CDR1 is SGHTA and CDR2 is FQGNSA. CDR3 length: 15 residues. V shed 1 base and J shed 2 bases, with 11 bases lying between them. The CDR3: CASSLGTYINTEAFF. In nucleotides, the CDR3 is TGTGCCAGCAGCTTAGGGACATACATTAACACTGAAGCTTTCTTT. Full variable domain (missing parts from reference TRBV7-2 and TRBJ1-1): GAGVSQSPSNKVTEKGKDVELRCDPISGHTALYWYRQSLGQGLEFLIYFQGNSAPDKSGLPSDRFSAERTGGSVSTLTIQRTQQEDSAVYLCASSLGTYINTEAFFGQGTRLTVV.

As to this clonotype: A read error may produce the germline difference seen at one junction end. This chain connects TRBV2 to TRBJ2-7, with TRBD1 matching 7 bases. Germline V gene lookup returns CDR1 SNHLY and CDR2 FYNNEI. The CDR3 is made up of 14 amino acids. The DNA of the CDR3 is TGCGCCAGCAGCCAAGGTACAGGGGTTAGCGAGCAGTACTTC. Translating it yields CASSQGTGVSEQYF.

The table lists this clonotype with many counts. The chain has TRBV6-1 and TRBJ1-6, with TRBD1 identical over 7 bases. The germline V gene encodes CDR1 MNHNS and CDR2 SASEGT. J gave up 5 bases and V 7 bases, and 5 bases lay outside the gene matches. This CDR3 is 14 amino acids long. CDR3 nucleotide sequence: TGTGCCAGCACGTGGGACAGAGATAATTCACCCCTCCACTTT. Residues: CASTWDRDNSPLHF.

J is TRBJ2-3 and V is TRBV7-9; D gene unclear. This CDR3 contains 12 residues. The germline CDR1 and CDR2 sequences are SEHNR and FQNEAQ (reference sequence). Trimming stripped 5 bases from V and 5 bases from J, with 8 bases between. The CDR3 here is CASSLMLDTQYF. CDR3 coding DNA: TGTGCCAGCAGCCTCATGTTAGATACGCAGTATTTT.